Here is one T cell receptor beta chain with its context. With random hexamers, reverse transcription was performed on about 0.5 to 1 ug of RNA. immunoSEQ multiplex PCR amplified TCR beta CDR3 across 54 Vbeta, 13 Jbeta. In TCRdb, the immunoSEQ multiplex PCR reads were re-called with MiXCR into one record per CDR3 protein. Of around 300,000 distinct CDR3 sequences listed, 92% are singletons. The sample is drawn from a study of CD8 T cells in Susac syndrome. Isolation of CD8+ and CD4+ T cells was performed negatively, whereas enrichment of TEMRA cells was done by FACS. The V gene lost 5 bases and the J gene lost 1 base, with 13 bases spanning the gap. The CDR3 contains 15 residues. Germline V CDR1 and CDR2: MRHNA, SNTAGT.

The chain combines TRBV6-4 with TRBJ2-3; the D gene is possibly TRBD1 (5 bases). The receptor was isolated from a human donor with multiple sclerosis. The sample consisted of CD4+ T cells from PBMCs. CDR3 region: CASSPMGQGTDTQYF. CDR3 nucleotide sequence: TGTGCCAGCAGTCCTATGGGGCAGGGCACAGATACGCAGTATTTT.